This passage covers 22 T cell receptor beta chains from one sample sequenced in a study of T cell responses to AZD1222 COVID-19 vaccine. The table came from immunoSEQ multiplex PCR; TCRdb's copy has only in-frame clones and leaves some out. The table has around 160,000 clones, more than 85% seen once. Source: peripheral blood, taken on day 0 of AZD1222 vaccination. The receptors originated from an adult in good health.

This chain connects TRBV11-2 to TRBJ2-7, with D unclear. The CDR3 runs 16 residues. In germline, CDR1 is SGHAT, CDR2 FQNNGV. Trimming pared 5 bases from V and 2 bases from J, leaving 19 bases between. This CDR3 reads CASSADVWAGTYEQYF. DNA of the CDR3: TGTGCCAGCAGCGCGGACGTATGGGCTGGGACCTACGAGCAGTACTTC.

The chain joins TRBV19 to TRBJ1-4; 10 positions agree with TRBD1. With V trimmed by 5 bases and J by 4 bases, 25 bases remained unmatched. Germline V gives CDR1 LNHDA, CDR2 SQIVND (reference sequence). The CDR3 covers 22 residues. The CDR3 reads CASSHKRPGQGYQARINEKLFF. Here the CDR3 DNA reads TGTGCCAGTAGTCACAAACGGCCGGGACAGGGGTACCAAGCTCGGATTAATGAAAAACTGTTTTTT.

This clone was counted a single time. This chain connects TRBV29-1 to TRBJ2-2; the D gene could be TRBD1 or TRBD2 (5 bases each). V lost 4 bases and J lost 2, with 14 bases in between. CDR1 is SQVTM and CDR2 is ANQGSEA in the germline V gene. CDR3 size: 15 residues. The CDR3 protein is CSVVGPGPNTGELFF. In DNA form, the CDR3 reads TGCAGCGTTGTGGGGCCGGGGCCCAACACCGGGGAGCTGTTTTTT.

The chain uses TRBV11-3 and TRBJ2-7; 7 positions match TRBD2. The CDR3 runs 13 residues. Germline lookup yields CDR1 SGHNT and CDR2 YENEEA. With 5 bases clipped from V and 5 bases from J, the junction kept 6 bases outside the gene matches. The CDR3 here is CASSRGLGDEQYF. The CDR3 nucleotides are TGTGCCAGCAGCCGCGGACTAGGGGACGAGCAGTACTTC. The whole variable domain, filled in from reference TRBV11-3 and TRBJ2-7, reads EAGVVQSPRYKIIEKKQPVAFWCNPISGHNTLYWYLQNLGQGPELLIRYENEEAVDDSQLPKDRFSAERLKGVDSTLKIQPAELGDSAVYLCASSRGLGDEQYFGPGTRLTVT.

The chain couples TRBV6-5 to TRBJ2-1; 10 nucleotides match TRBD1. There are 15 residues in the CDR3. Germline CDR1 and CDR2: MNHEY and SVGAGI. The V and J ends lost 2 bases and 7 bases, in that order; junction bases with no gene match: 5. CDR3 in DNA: TGTGCCAGCAGTTACGGGGGACAGGGGTGGAATGAGCAGTTCTTC. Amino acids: CASSYGGQGWNEQFF.

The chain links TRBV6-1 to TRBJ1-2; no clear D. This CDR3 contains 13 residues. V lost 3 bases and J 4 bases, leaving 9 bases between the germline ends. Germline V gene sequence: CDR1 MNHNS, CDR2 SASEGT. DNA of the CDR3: TGTGCCAGCAGTGAGTTGGCAGCCTATGGCTACACCTTC. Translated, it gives CASSELAAYGYTF.

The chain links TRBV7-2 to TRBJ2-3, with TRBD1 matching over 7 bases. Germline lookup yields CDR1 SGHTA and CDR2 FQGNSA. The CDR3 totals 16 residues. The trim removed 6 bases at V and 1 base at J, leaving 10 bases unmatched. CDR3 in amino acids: CASSLLQGQGTDTQYF. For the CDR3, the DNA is TGTGCCAGCAGTCTACTTCAAGGACAGGGCACAGATACGCAGTATTTT.

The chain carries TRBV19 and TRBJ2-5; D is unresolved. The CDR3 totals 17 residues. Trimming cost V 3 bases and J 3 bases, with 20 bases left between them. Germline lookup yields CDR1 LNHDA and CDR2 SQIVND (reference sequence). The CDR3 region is CASSMAPPFSWKETQYF. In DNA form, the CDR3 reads TGTGCCAGTAGTATGGCCCCCCCCTTTTCTTGGAAAGAGACCCAGTACTTC.

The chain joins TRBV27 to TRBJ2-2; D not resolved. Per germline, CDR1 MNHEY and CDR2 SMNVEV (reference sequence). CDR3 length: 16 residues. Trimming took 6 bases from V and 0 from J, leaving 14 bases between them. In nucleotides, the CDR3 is TGTGCCAGCAGACGGACCGCCTTACCGAACACCGGGGAGCTGTTTTTT. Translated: CASRRTALPNTGELFF.

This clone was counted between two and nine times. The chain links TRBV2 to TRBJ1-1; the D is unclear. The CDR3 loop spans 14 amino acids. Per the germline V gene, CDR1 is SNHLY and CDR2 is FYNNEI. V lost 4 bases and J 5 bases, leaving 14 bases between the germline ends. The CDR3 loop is CASSGARTRTEAFF. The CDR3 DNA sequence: TGTGCCAGCAGTGGGGCACGAACGAGGACTGAAGCTTTCTTT.

CDR3 coding DNA: TGTGCCAGCAGTTTTAAGACAGGGGGTTTCTATGAGCAGTTCTTC. Its translation is CASSFKTGGFYEQFF. The chain recombines TRBV27 with TRBJ2-1, with 9 bases aligning to TRBD1. J was trimmed by 8 bases and V by 3 bases; bases with no gene match: 8. CDR3 length: 15 amino acids. CDR1 is MNHEY and CDR2 is SMNVEV in the germline V gene (reference sequence).

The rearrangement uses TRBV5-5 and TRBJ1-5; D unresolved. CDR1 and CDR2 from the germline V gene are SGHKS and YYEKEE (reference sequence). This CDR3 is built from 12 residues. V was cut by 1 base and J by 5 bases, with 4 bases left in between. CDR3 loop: CASSLFDQPQHF. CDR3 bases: TGTGCCAGCAGCTTGTTCGATCAGCCCCAGCATTTT.

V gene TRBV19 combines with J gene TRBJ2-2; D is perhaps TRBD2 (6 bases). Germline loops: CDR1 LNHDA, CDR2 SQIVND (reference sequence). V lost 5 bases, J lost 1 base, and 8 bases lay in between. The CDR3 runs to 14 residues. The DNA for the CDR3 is TGTGCCAGTAGTCCCGGGAGGAACACCGGGGAGCTGTTTTTT. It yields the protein CASSPGRNTGELFF. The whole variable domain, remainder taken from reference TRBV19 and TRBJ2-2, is DGGITQSPKYLFRKEGQNVTLSCEQNLNHDAMYWYRQDPGQGLRLIYYSQIVNDFQKGDIAEGYSVSREKKESFPLTVTSAQKNPTAFYLCASSPGRNTGELFFGEGSRLTVL.

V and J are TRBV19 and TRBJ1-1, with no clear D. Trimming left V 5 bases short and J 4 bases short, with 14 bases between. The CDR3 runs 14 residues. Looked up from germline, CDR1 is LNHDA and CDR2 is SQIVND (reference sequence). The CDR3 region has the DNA TGTGCCAGTAGTCCACAGATTGGACTCACTGAAGCTTTCTTT. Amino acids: CASSPQIGLTEAFF.

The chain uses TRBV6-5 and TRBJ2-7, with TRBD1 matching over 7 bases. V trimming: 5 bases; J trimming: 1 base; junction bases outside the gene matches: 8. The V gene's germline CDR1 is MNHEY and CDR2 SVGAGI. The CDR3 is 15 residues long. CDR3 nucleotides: TGTGCCAGCAGTAGACAGGGCAAGGGATCCTACGAGCAGTACTTC. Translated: CASSRQGKGSYEQYF.

The CDR3 coding sequence is TGTGCCAGCAGGTTTAGGGGCGGAGTTGAAAAACTGTTTTTT. Translation: CASRFRGGVEKLFF. The chain recombines TRBV2 with TRBJ1-4; TRBD1 might be the D (5 bases). The CDR3 has 14 amino acids. The ends were cut back, 6 bases at V and 7 bases at J, with 15 bases in the middle. CDR1 and CDR2 from the germline V gene are SNHLY and FYNNEI. Full variable domain (rest looked up from reference TRBV2 and TRBJ1-4): EPEVTQTPSHQVTQMGQEVILRCVPISNHLYFYWYRQILGQKVEFLVSFYNNEISEKSEIFDDQFSVERPDGSNFTLKIRSTKLEDSAMYFCASRFRGGVEKLFFGSGTQLSVL.

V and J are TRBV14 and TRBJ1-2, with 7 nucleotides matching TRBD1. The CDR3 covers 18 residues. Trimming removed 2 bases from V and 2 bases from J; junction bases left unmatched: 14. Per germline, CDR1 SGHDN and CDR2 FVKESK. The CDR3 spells CASSQNDGGGGTNYGYTF. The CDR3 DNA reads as TGTGCCAGCAGCCAAAACGACGGCGGAGGGGGCACAAACTATGGCTACACCTTC.

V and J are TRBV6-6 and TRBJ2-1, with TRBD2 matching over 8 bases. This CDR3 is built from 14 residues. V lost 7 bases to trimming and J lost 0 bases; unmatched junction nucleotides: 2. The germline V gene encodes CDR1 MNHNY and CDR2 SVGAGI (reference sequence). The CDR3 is CASTGGSSYNEQFF. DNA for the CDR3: TGTGCCAGCACGGGAGGGAGCTCCTACAATGAGCAGTTCTTC.

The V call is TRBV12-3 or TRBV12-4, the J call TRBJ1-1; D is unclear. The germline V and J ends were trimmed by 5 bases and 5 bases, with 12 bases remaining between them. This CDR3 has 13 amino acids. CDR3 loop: CASSTLVRTEAFF. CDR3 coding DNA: TGTGCCAGCAGTACACTTGTCCGGACTGAAGCTTTCTTT.

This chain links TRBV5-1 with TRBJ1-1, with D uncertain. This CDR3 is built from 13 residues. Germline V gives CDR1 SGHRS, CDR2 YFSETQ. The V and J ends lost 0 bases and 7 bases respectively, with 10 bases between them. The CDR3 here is CASSLVSDNEAFF. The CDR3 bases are TGCGCCAGCAGCTTGGTATCCGACAATGAAGCTTTCTTT.

CDR3 in DNA: TGCGCCAGCAGCTCCTGGGGGGAAAACACTGAAGCTTTCTTT. The encoded protein is CASSSWGENTEAFF. V and J are TRBV5-1 and TRBJ1-1; D is perhaps TRBD1 (5 bases). The germline V gene has CDR1 SGHRS and CDR2 YFSETQ. This CDR3 is 14 amino acids long. V lost 3 bases to trimming and J lost 2 bases, with 11 bases between them.

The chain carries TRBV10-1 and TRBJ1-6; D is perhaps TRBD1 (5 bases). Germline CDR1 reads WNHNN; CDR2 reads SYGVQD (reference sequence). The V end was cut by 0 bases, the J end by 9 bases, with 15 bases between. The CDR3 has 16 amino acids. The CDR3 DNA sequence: TGCGCCAGCAGTGAGTCGTCCGGGACCGGGGGTTCACCCCTCCACTTT. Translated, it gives CASSESSGTGGSPLHF.